Listed below are T cell receptor beta chains from one sample, sequenced in a study of T cells after posttransplantation cyclophosphamide. TCRdb's table, derived via immunoSEQ multiplex PCR, lists solely in-frame clones and lacks some. This repertoire holds some 870 clones, and none appear only once. Sequencing was performed on PBMCs, taken after allogeneic stem cell transplant with posttransplant cyclophosphamide. These receptors originate from a male patient between 25 and 39 years old who received an allogeneic stem cell transplant from a related donor, was CMV-positive, and had no GVHD. The graft donor may account for some of the T cells. Each CDR3 is given with its conserved first and last residue. Each record gives: V gene, clone size, D gene, J gene, CDR3 DNA, CDR3 protein. D genes are given only for firm matches. Each size is once, few, many, or a class for an expanded clone.

V: TRBV9; size: medium-sized; D: TRBD1; J: TRBJ1-1; DNA: TGTGCCAGCAGGCAGGGGGCGCACGGGTACACTGAAGCTTTCTTT; CDR3: CASRQGAHGYTEAFF
V: TRBV5-1; size: medium-sized; D: TRBD1; J: TRBJ2-1; DNA: TGCGCCAGCAGCTTGTTAAGGACAGGGGTCGATGAGCAGTTCTTC; CDR3: CASSLLRTGVDEQFF
V: TRBV5-1; size: medium-sized; D: TRBD1; J: TRBJ2-1; DNA: TGCGCCAGCAGCCGTAGGGGGACAGGGGGCTTACAATGGAGTGAGCAGTTCTTC; CDR3: CASSRRGTGGLQWSEQFF
V: TRBV4-3; size: medium-sized; D: .; J: TRBJ2-3; DNA: TGCGCCAGCAGCCAAGATAATGCGAGGGGGGGTAGCACAGATACGCAGTATTTT; CDR3: CASSQDNARGGSTDTQYF
V: TRBV7-9; size: medium-sized; D: TRBD2; J: TRBJ2-1; DNA: TGTGCCAGCAGCTTAGCGAGGCCAACTAGCGAAAGAACCCACAATGAGCAGTTCTTC; CDR3: CASSLARPTSERTHNEQFF
V: TRBV13; size: medium-sized; D: .; J: TRBJ2-5; DNA: TGTGCCAGCAGCTTACGAACTATCAAAGAGACCCAGTACTTC; CDR3: CASSLRTIKETQYF
V: TRBV11-2; size: medium-sized; D: TRBD2; J: TRBJ2-1; DNA: TGTGCCAGCAGCTTAGATCGGTGGGTAGCGGGGAAATACAATGAGCAGTTCTTC; CDR3: CASSLDRWVAGKYNEQFF
V: TRBV7-9; size: many; D: .; J: TRBJ1-4; DNA: TGTGCCAGCAGCCCCGGGTCTAACCGGGGTTATAATGAAAAACTGTTTTTT; CDR3: CASSPGSNRGYNEKLFF
V: TRBV4-2; size: large; D: TRBD2; J: TRBJ2-2; DNA: TGTGCCAGCAGCCAAGGACTAGCCCCCGGGGAGCTGTTTTTT; CDR3: CASSQGLAPGELFF
V: TRBV5-1; size: medium-sized; D: TRBD2; J: TRBJ2-1; DNA: TGCGCCAGCACCAGGGGCGGGAGGGTTGAGAATGAGCAGTTCTTC; CDR3: CASTRGGRVENEQFF
V: TRBV2; size: medium-sized; D: .; J: TRBJ1-2; DNA: TGTGCCAGCAGTGTTGTCCAGGGAGGTGGCTACACCTTC; CDR3: CASSVVQGGGYTF
V: TRBV12-5; size: medium-sized; D: .; J: TRBJ2-7; DNA: TGTGCTACGGGGTCCCCCTACGAGCAGTACTTC; CDR3: CATGSPYEQYF
V: TRBV7-3; size: medium-sized; D: TRBD2; J: TRBJ2-1; DNA: TGTGCCAGCAGCGTACCCGGGACTAGCGGGCCAGGTGAGCAGTTCTTC; CDR3: CASSVPGTSGPGEQFF
V: TRBV6-5; size: medium-sized; D: .; J: TRBJ1-2; DNA: TGTGCCAGCAGACCAGGGTATAGCTATGGCTACACCTTC; CDR3: CASRPGYSYGYTF
V: TRBV6-5; size: medium-sized; D: .; J: TRBJ2-7; DNA: TGTGCCAGCAAAGGACAGTCCTACGAGCAGTACTTC; CDR3: CASKGQSYEQYF
V: TRBV23-1; size: medium-sized; D: .; J: TRBJ2-7; DNA: TGCGCCAGCAGTCGCCGAACGGGGGTATCGGTCGTGTCATCCTACGAGCAGTACTTC; CDR3: CASSRRTGVSVVSSYEQYF
V: TRBV5-6; size: medium-sized; D: TRBD1; J: TRBJ1-2; DNA: TGTGCCAGCAGCACTGGGACAGGGGGCGCAGATGGCTACACCTTC; CDR3: CASSTGTGGADGYTF
V: TRBV19; size: large; D: .; J: TRBJ2-7; DNA: TGTGCCAGTAGTCCTGGGACTTCAACCTACGAGCAGTACTTC; CDR3: CASSPGTSTYEQYF
V: TRBV18; size: medium-sized; D: TRBD1; J: TRBJ2-7; DNA: TGTGCCAGCTCACCGGGACAGGACTACGAGCAGTACTTC; CDR3: CASSPGQDYEQYF
V: TRBV27; size: medium-sized; D: TRBD1; J: TRBJ1-2; DNA: TGTGCCAGCAGTTTATTTGGTAATCGGGACAGGGAGGGCTATGGCTACACCTTC; CDR3: CASSLFGNRDREGYGYTF
V: TRBV2; size: medium-sized; D: TRBD1; J: TRBJ1-3; DNA: TGTGCCAGCAGCACGTCCTTTAGGACAGGGGCCACAAACACCATATATTTT; CDR3: CASSTSFRTGATNTIYF
V: TRBV2; size: medium-sized; D: .; J: TRBJ2-5; DNA: TGTGCCAGCAGTTACTACCTACAAGAGACCCAGTACTTC; CDR3: CASSYYLQETQYF
V: TRBV5-6; size: medium-sized; D: .; J: TRBJ2-3; DNA: TGTGCCAGCAGCCCGGCCATACTAAACACAGATACGCAGTATTTT; CDR3: CASSPAILNTDTQYF
V: TRBV27; size: many; D: TRBD2; J: TRBJ2-3; DNA: TGTGCCAGCAGTCCTGGGACTAGCGGGACGTTTGATACGCAGTATTTT; CDR3: CASSPGTSGTFDTQYF
V: TRBV27; size: medium-sized; D: .; J: TRBJ1-5; DNA: TGTGCCAGCAGTTTAACAGCCTTCCCAAATCAGCCCCAGCATTTT; CDR3: CASSLTAFPNQPQHF
V: TRBV11-3; size: medium-sized; D: TRBD2; J: TRBJ2-2; DNA: TGTGCCAGCAGCTTCTATCGGGAGGGGTCCGGGGAGCTGTTTTTT; CDR3: CASSFYREGSGELFF
V: TRBV6-2/TRBV6-3; size: medium-sized; D: .; J: TRBJ2-1; DNA: TGTGCCAGCATAAAAAACGGGGACTCCCTTAACAATGAGCAGTTCTTC; CDR3: CASIKNGDSLNNEQFF
V: TRBV7-2; size: medium-sized; D: .; J: TRBJ2-7; DNA: TGTGCCAGCAGCACCCAGGAGGGGGCCTACGAGCAGTACTTC; CDR3: CASSTQEGAYEQYF
V: TRBV5-8; size: medium-sized; D: .; J: TRBJ2-2; DNA: TGTGCCAGCAGCTTGAAGGCCACAAGGGTGGGCACCGGGGAGCTGTTTTTT; CDR3: CASSLKATRVGTGELFF
V: TRBV7-8; size: medium-sized; D: TRBD2; J: TRBJ2-3; DNA: TGTGCCAGCAGCCCGTGGACTAGCGGAAGCACAGATACGCAGTATTTT; CDR3: CASSPWTSGSTDTQYF
V: TRBV15; size: medium-sized; D: TRBD1; J: TRBJ1-2; DNA: TGTGCCACGGCCCAGGGGACAGCTAACTATGGCTACACCTTC; CDR3: CATAQGTANYGYTF
V: TRBV12-3/TRBV12-4; size: many; D: .; J: TRBJ2-5; DNA: TGTGCCAGCAGTTTTCCTCGGGAGACCCAGTACTTC; CDR3: CASSFPRETQYF
V: TRBV27; size: medium-sized; D: TRBD1; J: TRBJ1-5; DNA: TGTGCCAGCGCATCCACTCGGGGGACAGGGAGGGCTTATAGCAATCAGCCCCAGCATTTT; CDR3: CASASTRGTGRAYSNQPQHF
V: TRBV6-6; size: large; D: .; J: TRBJ2-7; DNA: TGTGCCAGCAGTTACTTATATCGGGGGGAGCAGTACTTC; CDR3: CASSYLYRGEQYF
V: TRBV7-9; size: medium-sized; D: .; J: TRBJ2-2; DNA: TGTGCCAGCAGCTCCCCTACTGCAATAACTACCGGGGAGCTGTTTTTT; CDR3: CASSSPTAITTGELFF
V: TRBV7-8; size: medium-sized; D: TRBD1; J: TRBJ1-1; DNA: TGTGCCAGCAGCTTAGAGGAGGACAGGCGAAAGAACACTGAAGCTTTCTTT; CDR3: CASSLEEDRRKNTEAFF
V: TRBV6-5; size: medium-sized; D: TRBD2; J: TRBJ2-5; DNA: TGTGCCAGCAGTCCGGGGGGGCTGGAAGAGACCCAGTACTTC; CDR3: CASSPGGLEETQYF
V: TRBV4-2; size: medium-sized; D: .; J: TRBJ1-1; DNA: TGTGCCAGCAGCCAAGATTCCTTGAACACTGAAGCTTTCTTT; CDR3: CASSQDSLNTEAFF
V: TRBV5-1; size: medium-sized; D: TRBD2; J: TRBJ2-5; DNA: TGCGCCAGCAGCTTGGCCCCGACTAGCGGGAGTGGGAAGAGAACCCAGTACTTC; CDR3: CASSLAPTSGSGKRTQYF